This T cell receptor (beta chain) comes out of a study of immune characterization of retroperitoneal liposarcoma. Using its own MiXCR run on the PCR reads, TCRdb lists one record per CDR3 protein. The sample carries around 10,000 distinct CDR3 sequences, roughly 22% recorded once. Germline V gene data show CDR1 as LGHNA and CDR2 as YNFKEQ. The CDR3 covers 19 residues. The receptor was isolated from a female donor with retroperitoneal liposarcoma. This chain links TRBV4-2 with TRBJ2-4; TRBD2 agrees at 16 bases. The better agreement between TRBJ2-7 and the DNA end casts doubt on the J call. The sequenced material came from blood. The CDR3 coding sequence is TGTGCCAGCAGCCAAGATTTGGGGACTAGCGGGAGGGGTGGCTACGAGCAGTACTTC. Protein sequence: CASSQDLGTSGRGGYEQYF.